Listed below are T cell receptor beta chains from one sample, sequenced in a study of CD8 T cells in ankylosing spondylitis. TCRdb fed the 5' RACE reads into MiXCR, producing one record per CDR3 protein. The sample contains about 160,000 distinct CDR3 sequences, 9.8% of which appear only once. Sequences were obtained from blood, either unsorted or a sorted T cell fraction (not recorded which). The receptors stem from a female donor with ankylosing spondylitis or in good health (not recorded which). CDR3s include the opening cysteine and the closing phenylalanine or tryptophan. D genes are given only for firm matches. Not every row has a clone size; where given, it reads once, few, many or a size class.

j_call | v_call | clone_size | d_call | cdr3_nt | cdr3_aa
TRBJ2-1 | TRBV28 | . | . | TGTGCCAGCTCCCCAGGAGGTGGCAGGGCGGGCTCCTACAATGAGCAGTTCTTC | CASSPGGGRAGSYNEQFF
TRBJ2-7 | TRBV20-1 | few | TRBD2 | TGCAGTGCCGCGACTAGCGGGAGGGCCGGGGAGTACGAGCAGTACTTC | CSAATSGRAGEYEQYF
TRBJ2-7 | TRBV7-9 | . | . | TGTGCCAGCAGCTTCGGGAGGGGACAGTCCTACGAGCAGTACTTC | CASSFGRGQSYEQYF
TRBJ2-7 | TRBV5-6 | few | . | TGTGCCAGCAGCTTGGAGATTGGGGTCTACTACGAGCAGTACTTC | CASSLEIGVYYEQYF
TRBJ1-1 | TRBV20-1 | few | . | TGCAGTGCTCAACCCAATACAGGGTACACTGAAGCTTTCTTT | CSAQPNTGYTEAFF
TRBJ2-7 | TRBV5-1 | few | TRBD2 | TGCGCCAGCAGCCGATTCGATTTAGGACTAGCGGGAGACGAGCAGTACTTC | CASSRFDLGLAGDEQYF
TRBJ2-7 | TRBV5-6 | . | . | TGTGCCAGCAGCTCGGGACTCAAGAACTACGAGCAGTACTTC | CASSSGLKNYEQYF
TRBJ2-1 | TRBV6-5 | few | TRBD1 | TGTGCCAGCAGTTCCCCGACAGGGACCAATGAGCAGTTCTTC | CASSSPTGTNEQFF
TRBJ2-1 | TRBV28 | . | TRBD2 | TGTGCCAGCAGTTTATCTAGCGGGAGGGCCCTTGAGCAGTTCTTC | CASSLSSGRALEQFF
TRBJ2-5 | TRBV12-3/TRBV12-4 | few | . | TGTGCCAGCAGGCACCCAGGGGCGAGGGAGACCCAGTACTTC | CASRHPGARETQYF
TRBJ2-7 | TRBV4-3 | few | TRBD1 | TGCGCCAGCAGCCTTGCTGTTACAGGGGTCTACGAGCAGTACTTC | CASSLAVTGVYEQYF
TRBJ2-7 | TRBV4-3 | . | . | TGCGCCAGCAGCCAAGCGGGATTCCCCCACGAGCAGTACTTC | CASSQAGFPHEQYF
TRBJ2-1 | TRBV2 | few | TRBD2 | TGTGCCAGCAGTGAGGGGACTAACTCCTACAATGAGCAGTTCTTC | CASSEGTNSYNEQFF
TRBJ2-3 | TRBV6-1 | few | TRBD2 | TGTGCCAGCAGTCGACTAGCGGGACTGCGGGATACGCAGTATTTT | CASSRLAGLRDTQYF
TRBJ2-4 | TRBV24-1 | few | . | TGTGCCACCAGTGATAGAGCGGCGCGCGGGGACATTCAGTACTTC | CATSDRAARGDIQYF
TRBJ1-2 | TRBV7-9 | few | TRBD1 | TGTGCCAGCAGCTTATCTACGCGACAGGGGGACTATGGCTACACCTTC | CASSLSTRQGDYGYTF
TRBJ1-1 | TRBV7-9 | few | . | TGTGCCAGCAGCTTAGAGGGGGGATACACTGAAGCTTTCTTT | CASSLEGGYTEAFF
TRBJ2-5 | TRBV12-3/TRBV12-4 | . | . | TGTGCCAGCAGTTTAGCGCTGATGGGGTCGGAGACCCAGTACTTC | CASSLALMGSETQYF
TRBJ2-1 | TRBV5-1 | . | . | TGCGCCAGCAGCTTTAAGGGTAGAGGGAGCGATGAGCAGTTCTTC | CASSFKGRGSDEQFF
TRBJ2-4 | TRBV28 | few | TRBD2 | TGTGCCAGCAGTCCCGGGACTAGCGGGACGGACATTCAGTACTTC | CASSPGTSGTDIQYF
TRBJ1-2 | TRBV5-8 | many | . | TGTGCCAGCAGCGGGGAGTCCTGGGGCTACACCTTC | CASSGESWGYTF
TRBJ2-3 | TRBV20-1 | . | TRBD2 | TGCAGTGCTAGCACCTTAATCCCGACTAGCGGCTTCACAGATACGCAGTATTTT | CSASTLIPTSGFTDTQYF
TRBJ2-3 | TRBV5-5 | many | . | TGTGCCAGCAGCTGGACCAGTACAGATACGCAGTATTTT | CASSWTSTDTQYF
TRBJ2-1 | TRBV7-6 | . | TRBD2 | TGTGCCAGCAGCCCAGTACTAGCGGGGGAATATGGAAATGAGCAGTTCTTC | CASSPVLAGEYGNEQFF
TRBJ2-7 | TRBV5-5 | . | TRBD1 | TGTGCCAGCAGTTATCGGACAGGGATTTACGAGCAGTACTTC | CASSYRTGIYEQYF
TRBJ1-1 | TRBV7-2 | . | . | TGTGCCAGCAGCTCTGGGATCTCTACCCGGACTGAAGCTTTCTTT | CASSSGISTRTEAFF
TRBJ2-6 | TRBV7-9 | . | . | TGTGCCATCTTTCTGGGGGCCAACGTCCTGACTTTC | CAIFLGANVLTF
TRBJ1-2 | TRBV15 | few | . | TGTGCCACCAGCAGAGATATCGGCGGCGACTATGGCTACACCTTC | CATSRDIGGDYGYTF
TRBJ1-1 | TRBV6-2/TRBV6-3 | . | TRBD1 | TGTGCCAGCATAGGGGACAGGTTACTGAACACTGAAGCTTTCTTT | CASIGDRLLNTEAFF
TRBJ2-7 | TRBV27 | few | . | TGTGCCAGCAGTTTAGGGGCGACCTACGAGCAGTACTTC | CASSLGATYEQYF
TRBJ1-1 | TRBV5-4 | . | TRBD1 | TGTGCCAGCGCAGGGGGTCCGAACACTGAAGCTTTCTTT | CASAGGPNTEAFF
TRBJ2-7 | TRBV7-2 | . | TRBD2 | TGTGCCAGCAGCTTGCTTAGCGGGAGATACGAGCAGTACTTC | CASSLLSGRYEQYF
TRBJ1-1 | TRBV9 | many | . | TGTGCCAGCAGCGTAGAAGGAAACAGGGCCTCTGAAGCTTTCTTT | CASSVEGNRASEAFF
TRBJ2-3 | TRBV6-2/TRBV6-3 | . | . | TGTGCCAGCAGTTACTCGGGGGTAGATACGCAGTATTTT | CASSYSGVDTQYF
TRBJ2-7 | TRBV20-1 | many | TRBD1 | TGCAGTGCTCTCCGGGACAGGGTTTCTTACGAGCAGTACTTC | CSALRDRVSYEQYF
TRBJ2-1 | TRBV5-6 | . | TRBD2 | TGTGCCAGCAGCTTGTGGACTAGCGGTTTAATAGACAATGAGCAGTTCTTC | CASSLWTSGLIDNEQFF
TRBJ2-7 | TRBV29-1 | few | . | TGCAGCGTCGTGGACGGAGGGACTGGCTACGAGCAGTACTTC | CSVVDGGTGYEQYF
TRBJ2-7 | TRBV28 | many | . | TGTGCCAGCAGTAAGGACTCCTACGAGCAGTACTTC | CASSKDSYEQYF
TRBJ1-3 | TRBV7-9 | many | . | TGTGCCAGCAGCTTATCGGTCGTCTCTGGAAACACCATATATTTT | CASSLSVVSGNTIYF
TRBJ2-1 | TRBV20-1 | many | TRBD2 | TGCAGTGCTCGAAAGCGGGAGCTAAATGAGCAGTTCTTC | CSARKRELNEQFF
TRBJ2-2 | TRBV5-5 | . | TRBD1 | TGTGCCAGCAGCTTAAGGACAGGGGGCACCGGGGAGCTGTTTTTT | CASSLRTGGTGELFF
TRBJ2-5 | TRBV10-3 | few | TRBD1 | TGTGCCATCAGTGAAACAGGGGGAGAGGAGACCCAGTACTTC | CAISETGGEETQYF
TRBJ2-7 | TRBV27 | few | . | TGTGCCAGTGGAGGGCCGATGTACGAGCAGTACTTC | CASGGPMYEQYF
TRBJ2-1 | TRBV7-9 | . | . | TGTGCCAGCAGCACTGATAAGGGCATGGGCCACAATGAGCAGTTCTTC | CASSTDKGMGHNEQFF
TRBJ2-7 | TRBV27 | . | . | TGTGCCAGCAGTTTTCGACTGAATACCTACGAGCAGTACTTC | CASSFRLNTYEQYF
TRBJ2-7 | TRBV20-1 | few | TRBD2 | TGCAGTGCTAGAATGCGGGAGCGGTACGAGCAGTACTTC | CSARMRERYEQYF